These T cell receptor beta chains were read from a single sample in a study of PD-1 blockade in classical Hodgkin lymphoma. Clones were read by immunoSEQ multiplex PCR, and TCRdb kept only the in-frame ones, dropping some. The data hold some 12,000 clones, with roughly four fifths observed a single time. The sample was peripheral blood mononuclear cells (PBMCs), taken before the second cycle of nivolumab. The receptors shown here come from a human donor with classical Hodgkin lymphoma. Both conserved end residues are part of each CDR3. The order of the fields is V gene, D gene, J gene, clone size, CDR3 protein, CDR3 DNA. D genes are given only for firm matches. A row's size may be missing; if present it is once, few, many or a size class.

>TRBV27|TRBD1|TRBJ1-3|-
CASSSGTGLLGGPRALGNTIYF
TGTGCCAGCAGTTCCGGGACAGGCCTCCTCGGAGGCCCCAGGGCGCTTGGAAACACCATATATTTT
>TRBV6-6|-|TRBJ1-3|-
CASRADLTRGNTIYF
TGTGCCAGCAGAGCCGATCTTACGCGGGGAAACACCATATATTTT
>TRBV4-1|-|TRBJ1-1|few
CASSPTQSLNTEAFF
TGCGCCAGCAGCCCGACACAGAGTTTGAACACTGAAGCTTTCTTT
>TRBV28|-|TRBJ2-7|-
CASSLGGGSYEQYF
TGTGCCAGCAGTTTAGGTGGTGGCTCCTACGAGCAGTACTTC
>TRBV29-1|-|TRBJ2-1|-
CSVSLEGDYNEQFF
TGCAGCGTCTCCCTTGAGGGGGACTACAATGAGCAGTTCTTC
>TRBV10-3|-|TRBJ2-5|-
CAISVGEGETQYF
TGTGCCATCAGTGTCGGGGAAGGCGAGACCCAGTACTTC
>TRBV14|TRBD1|TRBJ2-7|few
CASSRLGQGNGEQYF
TGTGCCAGCAGCCGCCTAGGACAGGGGAACGGCGAGCAGTACTTC
>TRBV5-1|-|TRBJ1-1|-
CASSLRPPGLDTEAFF
TGCGCCAGCAGCTTGAGGCCACCAGGGCTTGACACAGAAGCTTTCTTT
>TRBV18|-|TRBJ2-1|-
CASSPNRASSYNEQFF
TGTGCCAGCTCACCAAACAGGGCTAGCTCCTACAATGAGCAGTTCTTC
>TRBV19|-|TRBJ1-5|-
CASRTGHSPVSNQPQHF
TGTGCCAGTCGAACGGGACATTCTCCCGTTAGCAATCAGCCCCAGCATTTT
>TRBV2|-|TRBJ2-7|-
CASSDLLGHPYF
TGTGCCAGCAGTGATTTGTTAGGACACCCGTACTTC
>TRBV5-4|-|TRBJ1-6|few
CASSLAQGSPLHF
TGTGCCAGCAGCTTGGCGCAGGGATCACCCCTCCACTTT
>TRBV5-4|-|TRBJ2-7|-
CASSLADGFYEQYF
TGTGCCAGCAGCTTAGCGGATGGCTTCTACGAGCAGTACTTC
>TRBV29-1|-|TRBJ2-7|-
CSVEGPGREYEQYF
TGCAGCGTTGAAGGTCCCGGGCGCGAGTACGAGCAGTACTTC
>TRBV7-2|-|TRBJ1-2|-
CASSLRETYGYTF
TGTGCCAGCAGCTTACGGGAGACCTATGGCTACACCTTC